This TCR beta chain was obtained from a study of cytomegalovirus exposure and HLA in healthy donors. A multiplex PCR was run with 60 Vbeta primers and 13 Jbeta primers. Only in-frame clones appear in the TCRdb table, and some are missing; sequencing was by immunoSEQ multiplex PCR. This sample has fewer than 90,000 clones, with roughly 77% found just once. The CDR3 length is 14 residues. Germline V gives CDR1 MDHEN, CDR2 SYDVKM. Deletions cut 7 bases from V and 2 bases from J, with 15 bases between. The TCR was taken from a woman aged 40 to 50 in good health and CMV-seropositive. J is TRBJ2-7 and V is TRBV28; possibly TRBD1 for D (6 bases). The sample taken for sequencing was PBMCs. The CDR3 region has the DNA TGTGCCAGCACCCTTCAGGGGTCCCCCTACGAGCAGTACTTC. Residues: CASTLQGSPYEQYF.